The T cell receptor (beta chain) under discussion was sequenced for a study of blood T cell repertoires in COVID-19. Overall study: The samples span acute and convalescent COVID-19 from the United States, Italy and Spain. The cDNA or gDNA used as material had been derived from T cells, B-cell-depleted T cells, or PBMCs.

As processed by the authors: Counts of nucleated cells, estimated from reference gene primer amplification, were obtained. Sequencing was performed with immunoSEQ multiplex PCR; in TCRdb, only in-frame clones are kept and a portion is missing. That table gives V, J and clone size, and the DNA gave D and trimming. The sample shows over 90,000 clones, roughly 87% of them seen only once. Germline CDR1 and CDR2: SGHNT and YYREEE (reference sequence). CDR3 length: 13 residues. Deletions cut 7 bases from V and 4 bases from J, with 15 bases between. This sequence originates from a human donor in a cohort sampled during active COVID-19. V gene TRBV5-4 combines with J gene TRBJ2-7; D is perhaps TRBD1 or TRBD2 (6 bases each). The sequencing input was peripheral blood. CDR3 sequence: CASGMGGGYEQYF. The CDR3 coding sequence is TGTGCCAGCGGCATGGGGGGCGGTTACGAGCAGTACTTC.